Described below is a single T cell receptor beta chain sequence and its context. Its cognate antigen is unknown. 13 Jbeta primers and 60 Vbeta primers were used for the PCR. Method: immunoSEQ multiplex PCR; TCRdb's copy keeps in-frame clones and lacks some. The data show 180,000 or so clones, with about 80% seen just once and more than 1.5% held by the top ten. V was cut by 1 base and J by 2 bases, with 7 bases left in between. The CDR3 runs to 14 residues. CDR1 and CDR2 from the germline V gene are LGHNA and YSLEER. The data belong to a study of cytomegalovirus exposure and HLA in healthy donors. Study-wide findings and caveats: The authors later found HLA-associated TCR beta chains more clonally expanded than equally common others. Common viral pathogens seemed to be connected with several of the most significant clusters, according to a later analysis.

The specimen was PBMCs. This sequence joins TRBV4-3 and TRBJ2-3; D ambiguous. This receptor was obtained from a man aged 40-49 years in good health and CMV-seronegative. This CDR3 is CASSQVPYTDTQYF. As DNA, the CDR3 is TGCGCCAGCAGCCAAGTCCCCTACACAGATACGCAGTATTTT.